A selection of T cell receptor beta chains follows, all from one sample in a study of T cell responses to AZD1222 COVID-19 vaccine. Using immunoSEQ multiplex PCR, the repertoire was profiled, and TCRdb retains in-frame clones only, with some absent. Among 70,000 to 90,000 clones listed, around 90% were seen once. The source was peripheral blood, collected on day 0 of AZD1222 vaccination. These receptors all come from an adult in good health. CDR3s include the opening cysteine and the closing phenylalanine or tryptophan. D genes are given only for firm matches. Some rows have no size entry. The others give once, few or many, or a class for an expanded clone.

d_gene	abundance	v_gene	j_gene	CDR3aa	CDR3nt
-	-	TRBV27	TRBJ1-5	CASSLWGVNQPQHF	TGTGCCAGCAGTTTATGGGGGGTCAATCAGCCCCAGCATTTT
-	-	TRBV7-2	TRBJ1-5	CASSLAGAQGQPQHF	TGTGCCAGCAGCTTAGCAGGGGCCCAAGGTCAGCCCCAGCATTTT
TRBD2	once	TRBV7-8	TRBJ2-2	CASSQRGLAGVTGELFF	TGTGCCAGCAGCCAACGGGGACTAGCGGGAGTTACCGGGGAGCTGTTTTTT
-	-	TRBV6-2/TRBV6-3	TRBJ1-1	CASSYRTGRGNTEAFF	TGTGCCAGCAGTTACCGCACCGGGCGGGGGAACACTGAAGCTTTCTTT
TRBD1	-	TRBV7-8	TRBJ1-6	CASSPRQGLGNSPLHF	TGTGCCAGCAGCCCCCGACAGGGGCTAGGTAATTCACCCCTCCACTTT
-	-	TRBV7-9	TRBJ2-1	CASRSSGLNEQFF	TGTGCCAGCAGGTCCTCGGGCCTTAATGAGCAGTTCTTC
-	-	TRBV18	TRBJ1-1	CASSSDLILLGTEAFF	TGTGCCAGCTCATCGGACCTGATCCTTCTTGGGACTGAAGCTTTCTTT
-	-	TRBV10-3	TRBJ1-1	CAISERGAKETEAFF	TGTGCCATCAGTGAGCGAGGGGCGAAGGAAACTGAAGCTTTCTTT
-	-	TRBV5-6	TRBJ2-1	CASSWERYNEQFF	TGTGCCAGCAGCTGGGAGCGTTACAATGAGCAGTTCTTC
-	-	TRBV19	TRBJ2-3	CASSPNGGVSTDTQYF	TGTGCCAGTAGTCCGAACGGCGGGGTGAGCACAGATACGCAGTATTTT
-	-	TRBV5-1	TRBJ1-2	CASSLASRGYTF	TGCGCCAGCAGCTTGGCCTCCCGGGGCTACACCTTC
-	-	TRBV20-1	TRBJ2-1	CSAGLGNEQFF	TGCAGTGCTGGGCTGGGGAATGAGCAGTTCTTC
-	-	TRBV6-2/TRBV6-3	TRBJ1-2	CASSYVEGGLDGYTF	TGTGCCAGCAGTTACGTAGAAGGTGGGTTGGATGGCTACACCTTC
TRBD1	-	TRBV6-1	TRBJ1-4	CASSGVARGLWEKLFF	TGTGCCAGCAGTGGAGTGGCGAGGGGGCTGTGGGAAAAACTGTTTTTT
-	-	TRBV25-1	TRBJ1-1	CASREQGMNTEAFF	TGTGCCAGCAGGGAACAGGGAATGAACACTGAAGCTTTCTTT
-	-	TRBV28	TRBJ2-7	CASSLSTGGLIYEQYF	TGTGCCAGCAGTCTCTCGACAGGTGGATTGATCTACGAGCAGTACTTC
-	once	TRBV7-8	TRBJ1-2	CASSLAHRANYGYTF	TGTGCCAGCAGCTTAGCGCACAGGGCGAACTATGGCTACACCTTC
TRBD1	-	TRBV5-1	TRBJ2-6	CASANRTGATNVLTF	TGCGCCAGCGCTAATCGGACAGGTGCTACGAACGTCCTGACTTTC
-	-	TRBV5-5	TRBJ1-3	CASSLVIPNSGNTIYF	TGTGCCAGCAGCTTGGTCATCCCTAACTCTGGAAACACCATATATTTT
-	-	TRBV7-8	TRBJ2-7	CASSWISGAGISSYEQYF	TGTGCCAGCAGCTGGATCTCCGGGGCGGGGATTAGCTCCTACGAGCAGTACTTC
-	-	TRBV7-8	TRBJ1-6	CASSPGRGDSPLHF	TGTGCCAGCAGCCCAGGGAGGGGCGATTCACCCCTCCACTTT
-	-	TRBV7-6	TRBJ2-1	CASSSPGQGLHNEQFF	TGTGCCAGCAGCTCCCCAGGTCAGGGGCTTCACAATGAGCAGTTCTTC
TRBD1	few	TRBV5-1	TRBJ2-2	CASSFTGQGAGGELFF	TGCGCCAGCAGCTTTACCGGACAGGGGGCGGGCGGGGAGCTGTTTTTT
TRBD2	-	TRBV3-1/TRBV3-2	TRBJ2-2	CASSAGLARTGELFF	TGTGCCAGCAGCGCGGGACTAGCAAGGACCGGGGAGCTGTTTTTT
TRBD1	few	TRBV28	TRBJ2-2	CASRETGTGRTGELFF	TGTGCCAGCAGGGAAACAGGGACAGGACGCACCGGGGAGCTGTTTTTT
TRBD2	-	TRBV29-1	TRBJ2-2	CSVGKGLAVTGELFF	TGCAGCGTTGGAAAGGGACTAGCAGTCACCGGGGAGCTGTTTTTT
-	-	TRBV6-5	TRBJ2-3	CASKEDGGKQYF	TGTGCCAGCAAGGAGGATGGGGGGAAGCAGTATTTT
-	-	TRBV4-3	TRBJ2-5	CASSQEGRRGETQYF	TGCGCCAGCAGCCAAGAAGGCAGGAGAGGGGAGACCCAGTACTTC
-	-	TRBV28	TRBJ1-2	CVAAGRSGYTF	TGTGTAGCAGCCGGTCGTTCTGGCTACACCTTC
-	-	TRBV2	TRBJ2-1	CASRGSEISEQFF	TGTGCCAGCAGGGGATCGGAGATTTCTGAGCAGTTCTTC
TRBD2	-	TRBV7-6	TRBJ2-1	CASSLVWRGTHNEQFF	TGTGCCAGCAGCTTAGTCTGGCGGGGGACCCACAATGAGCAGTTCTTC
-	-	TRBV12-5	TRBJ2-7	CASGPRRTYEQYF	TGTGCTAGTGGTCCCCGGCGCACCTACGAGCAGTACTTC
-	-	TRBV12-3/TRBV12-4	TRBJ1-2	CASSGWNYGYTF	TGTGCCAGCAGCGGTTGGAACTATGGCTACACCTTC